The clone carrying this T cell receptor beta chain was observed many times. The germline gene is not matched at one end of the junction; a read error may be the cause. The CDR3 length is 14 residues. The germline V gene has CDR1 SGHRS and CDR2 YFSETQ. TCRdb passed the 5' RACE reads through MiXCR, listing each CDR3 protein once. The sample carries around 70,000 distinct CDR3 sequences, around 5% recorded once. The data were taken from a study of neurological immune-mediated disorders. Sequenced: PBMCs. The chain employs TRBV5-1 and TRBJ1-5, with D uncertain. The TCR sequence derives from a woman aged 25 to 39 with multiple sclerosis. The CDR3 coding sequence is TGCGCCAGCAGCTCTGAAGGAGGAAATCAGCCCCAGAATTTT. This gives the protein CASSSEGGNQPQNF.